A selection of T cell receptor beta chains follows, all from one sample in a study of shared clonotypes between healthy human individuals. Only in-frame clones appear in the TCRdb table, and some are missing; sequencing was by immunoSEQ multiplex PCR. The table lists roughly 2.2 million clones, around 92% of them singletons. The material sequenced was naive CD4+ T cells from PBMCs. The receptors were sampled from a man aged 18 to 30 in good health. Some clones in this sample may be carry-over from other donors' samples. Both conserved end residues are part of each CDR3. A D gene is named only where the DNA matches it firmly. Only part of the rows carry a size: once, few, many, or a class if the clone is expanded.

V gene: TRBV30; J gene: TRBJ2-3; clone size: .; D gene: TRBD2; CDR3 protein: CAWNPLAGVLDTQYF; CDR3 DNA: TGTGCCTGGAACCCTTTAGCGGGAGTACTAGATACGCAGTATTTT
V gene: TRBV14; J gene: TRBJ2-6; clone size: .; D gene: .; CDR3 protein: CASSYSGANVLTF; CDR3 DNA: TGTGCCAGCAGCTACTCTGGGGCCAACGTCCTGACTTTC
V gene: TRBV5-1; J gene: TRBJ2-1; clone size: .; D gene: .; CDR3 protein: CASSSPGSAYNEQFF; CDR3 DNA: TGCGCCAGCAGCTCCCCTGGTAGCGCGTACAATGAGCAGTTCTTC
V gene: TRBV5-4; J gene: TRBJ2-7; clone size: .; D gene: TRBD1; CDR3 protein: CASSIEQGSPYEQYF; CDR3 DNA: TGTGCCAGCAGCATTGAACAGGGGTCCCCCTACGAGCAGTACTTC
V gene: TRBV27; J gene: TRBJ2-7; clone size: .; D gene: .; CDR3 protein: CASSLRRAAYEQYF; CDR3 DNA: TGTGCCAGCAGTTTACGGAGGGCTGCCTACGAGCAGTACTTC
V gene: TRBV6-1; J gene: TRBJ1-5; clone size: .; D gene: TRBD1; CDR3 protein: CASSRQGFNQPQHF; CDR3 DNA: TGTGCCAGCAGTAGACAGGGGTTTAATCAGCCCCAGCATTTT
V gene: TRBV30; J gene: TRBJ2-5; clone size: .; D gene: .; CDR3 protein: CAWILKAGETQYF; CDR3 DNA: TGTGCCTGGATTTTAAAAGCGGGAGAGACCCAGTACTTC
V gene: TRBV9; J gene: TRBJ1-1; clone size: once; D gene: .; CDR3 protein: CASSLGQPNTEAFF; CDR3 DNA: TGTGCCAGCAGCCTGGGACAACCGAACACTGAAGCTTTCTTT
V gene: TRBV7-3; J gene: TRBJ2-7; clone size: .; D gene: TRBD1; CDR3 protein: CASGSGTGHEQYF; CDR3 DNA: TGTGCCAGCGGGAGCGGGACAGGGCACGAGCAGTACTTC
V gene: TRBV10-3; J gene: TRBJ2-3; clone size: .; D gene: .; CDR3 protein: CATRTGLQSTDTQYF; CDR3 DNA: TGTGCCACACGCACAGGGCTCCAAAGCACAGATACGCAGTATTTT
V gene: TRBV7-9; J gene: TRBJ2-7; clone size: .; D gene: TRBD1; CDR3 protein: CASSRDSRNEQYF; CDR3 DNA: TGTGCCAGCAGTAGGGACAGCCGGAACGAGCAGTACTTC
V gene: TRBV4-2; J gene: TRBJ2-7; clone size: .; D gene: .; CDR3 protein: CASSQRPQADYSYEQYF; CDR3 DNA: TGTGCCAGCAGCCAACGACCGCAGGCGGATTACTCCTACGAGCAGTACTTC
V gene: TRBV5-6; J gene: TRBJ2-7; clone size: .; D gene: .; CDR3 protein: CASSSLRQPRGEQYF; CDR3 DNA: TGTGCCAGCAGCAGTCTACGACAGCCAAGGGGGGAGCAGTACTTC
V gene: TRBV14; J gene: TRBJ2-2; clone size: once; D gene: .; CDR3 protein: CASSQDWWSADTGELFF; CDR3 DNA: TGTGCCAGCAGCCAAGACTGGTGGTCGGCTGACACCGGGGAGCTGTTTTTT
V gene: TRBV18; J gene: TRBJ1-3; clone size: .; D gene: .; CDR3 protein: CASSVAGSGNTIYF; CDR3 DNA: TGTGCCAGCTCTGTGGCTGGCTCTGGAAACACCATATATTTT
V gene: TRBV6-5; J gene: TRBJ1-1; clone size: .; D gene: TRBD1; CDR3 protein: CASSYDRGTEAFF; CDR3 DNA: TGTGCCAGCAGTTACGACAGGGGCACTGAAGCTTTCTTT